This T cell receptor beta chain comes out of a study of T cell responses to AZD1222 COVID-19 vaccine. Using immunoSEQ multiplex PCR, the repertoire was profiled, and TCRdb retains in-frame clones only, with some absent. The top ten hold 11% of the sample, which has fewer than 90,000 clones, just over 90% seen once. This CDR3 is 13 amino acids long. V shed 3 bases and J 2 bases; nucleotides not matched to a gene: 0. Notes on this clone: Its target is unknown.

Whole-study results and caveats: Of spike-specific TCRs, nearly half reportedly target regions left unmutated in variants.

This TCR was recovered from an adult who received the AZD1222 COVID-19 vaccine. V usage is TRBV12-3 or TRBV12-4 and J usage is TRBJ2-7; 8 bases map to TRBD1. The material was peripheral blood, obtained 28 days after the second AZD1222 dose. The chain's CDR3 is CASSLTGAYEQYF. In DNA form, the CDR3 reads TGTGCCAGCAGTTTGACAGGGGCCTACGAGCAGTACTTC.